The clone carrying this T cell receptor (beta chain) came up a few times. This sample is part of a study of T cells after yellow fever vaccination. MiXCR, run by TCRdb on the 5' RACE reads, gives a single entry per CDR3 protein. The table has approximately 61,000 distinct CDR3 sequences, approximately 6.9% seen once. Between the trimmed V and J ends, which lost 0 bases and 3 bases, there was a span of 6 bases. This CDR3 has 13 residues. Germline-derived CDR1 and CDR2 are SGHTA and FQGNSA. This chain uses TRBV7-2 with TRBJ2-7, with D uncertain. Material: CD8+ T cells sorted from PBMCs, obtained on the day of the first yellow fever vaccination. This receptor was taken from a man younger than 35 who received the YFV17D yellow fever vaccine. CDR3 region: CASSLAPLYEQYV. The CDR3 DNA follows: TGTGCCAGCAGCTTAGCGCCCCTCTACGAGCAGTACGTC.